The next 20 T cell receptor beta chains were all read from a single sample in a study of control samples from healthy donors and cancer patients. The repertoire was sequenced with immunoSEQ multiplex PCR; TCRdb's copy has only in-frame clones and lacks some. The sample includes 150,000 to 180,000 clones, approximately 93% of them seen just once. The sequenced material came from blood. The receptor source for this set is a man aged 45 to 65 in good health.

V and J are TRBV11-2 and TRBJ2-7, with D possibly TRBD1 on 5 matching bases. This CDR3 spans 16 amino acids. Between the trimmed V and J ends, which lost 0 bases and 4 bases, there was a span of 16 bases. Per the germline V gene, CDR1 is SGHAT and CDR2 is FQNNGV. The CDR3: CASSLEGVRVNYEQYF. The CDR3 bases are TGTGCCAGCAGCTTAGAAGGGGTCAGGGTGAATTACGAGCAGTACTTC.

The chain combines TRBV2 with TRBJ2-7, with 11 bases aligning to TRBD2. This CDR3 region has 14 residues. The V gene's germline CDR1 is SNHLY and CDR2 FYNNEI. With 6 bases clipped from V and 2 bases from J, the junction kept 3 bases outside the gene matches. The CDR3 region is CASRTSGAAYEQYF. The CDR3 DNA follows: TGTGCCAGCAGGACTAGCGGGGCCGCCTACGAGCAGTACTTC.

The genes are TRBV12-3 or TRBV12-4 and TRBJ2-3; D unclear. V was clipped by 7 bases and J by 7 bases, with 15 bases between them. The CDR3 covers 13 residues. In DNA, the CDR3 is TGTGCCAGCACCCCCGATTCCGCTAATACGCAGTATTTT. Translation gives CASTPDSANTQYF.

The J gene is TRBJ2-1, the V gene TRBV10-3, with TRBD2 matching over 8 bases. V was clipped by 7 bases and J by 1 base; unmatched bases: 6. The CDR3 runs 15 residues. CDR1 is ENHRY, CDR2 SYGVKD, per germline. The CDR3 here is CAITGGGGSYNEQFF. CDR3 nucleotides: TGTGCCATCACCGGGGGGGGAGGGTCCTACAATGAGCAGTTCTTC.

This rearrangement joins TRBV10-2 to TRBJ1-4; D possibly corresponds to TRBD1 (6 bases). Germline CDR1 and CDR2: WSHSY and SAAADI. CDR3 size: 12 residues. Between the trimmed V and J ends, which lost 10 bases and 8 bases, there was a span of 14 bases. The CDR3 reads CATGGGREKLFF. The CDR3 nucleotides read TGCGCCACGGGGGGGGGCCGCGAAAAACTGTTTTTT.

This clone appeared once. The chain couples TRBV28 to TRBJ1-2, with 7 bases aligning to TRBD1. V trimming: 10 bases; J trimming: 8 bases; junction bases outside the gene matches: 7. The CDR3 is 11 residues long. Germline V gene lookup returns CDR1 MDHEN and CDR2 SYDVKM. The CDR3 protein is CATERGRGYTF. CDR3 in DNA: TGTGCCACCGAGAGGGGGCGCGGCTACACCTTC.

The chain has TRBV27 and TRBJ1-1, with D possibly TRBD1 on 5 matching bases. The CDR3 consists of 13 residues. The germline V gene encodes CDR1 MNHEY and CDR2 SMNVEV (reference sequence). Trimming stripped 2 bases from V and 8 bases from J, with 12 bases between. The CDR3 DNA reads TGTGCCAGCAGTTTAGGCCCAGGGATGGAAGCTTTCTTT. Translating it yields CASSLGPGMEAFF.

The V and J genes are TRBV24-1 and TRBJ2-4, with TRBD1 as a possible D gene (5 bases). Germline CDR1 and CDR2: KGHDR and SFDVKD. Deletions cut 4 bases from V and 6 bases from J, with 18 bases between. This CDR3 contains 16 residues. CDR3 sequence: CATSDSGREVGNIQYF. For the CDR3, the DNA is TGTGCCACCAGTGACTCGGGCAGGGAAGTTGGAAACATTCAGTACTTC.

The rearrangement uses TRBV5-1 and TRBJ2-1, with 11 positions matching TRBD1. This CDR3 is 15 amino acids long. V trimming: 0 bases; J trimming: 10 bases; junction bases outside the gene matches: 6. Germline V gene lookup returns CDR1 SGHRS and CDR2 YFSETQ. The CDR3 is CASSLDGQGAREQFF. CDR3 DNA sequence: TGCGCCAGCAGCTTGGACGGACAGGGGGCTAGGGAGCAGTTCTTC.

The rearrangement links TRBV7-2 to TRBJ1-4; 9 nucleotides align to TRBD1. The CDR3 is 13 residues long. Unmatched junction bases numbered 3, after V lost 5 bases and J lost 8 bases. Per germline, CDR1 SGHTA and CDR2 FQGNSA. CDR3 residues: CASSKGTGEKLFF. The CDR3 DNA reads TGTGCCAGCAGCAAAGGGACAGGGGAAAAACTGTTTTTT.

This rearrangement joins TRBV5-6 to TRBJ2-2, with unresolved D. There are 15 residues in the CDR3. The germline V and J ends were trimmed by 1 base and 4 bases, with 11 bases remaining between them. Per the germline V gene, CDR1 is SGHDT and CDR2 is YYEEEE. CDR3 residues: CASSLYGVSTGELFF. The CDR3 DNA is TGTGCCAGCAGCTTGTACGGCGTGAGCACCGGGGAGCTGTTTTTT.

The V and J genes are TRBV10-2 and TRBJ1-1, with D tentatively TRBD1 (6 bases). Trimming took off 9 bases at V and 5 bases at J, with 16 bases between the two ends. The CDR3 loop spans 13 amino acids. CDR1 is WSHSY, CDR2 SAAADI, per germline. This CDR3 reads CASRQQGITEAFF. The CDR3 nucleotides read TGCGCCAGTAGACAACAGGGTATAACTGAAGCTTTCTTT.

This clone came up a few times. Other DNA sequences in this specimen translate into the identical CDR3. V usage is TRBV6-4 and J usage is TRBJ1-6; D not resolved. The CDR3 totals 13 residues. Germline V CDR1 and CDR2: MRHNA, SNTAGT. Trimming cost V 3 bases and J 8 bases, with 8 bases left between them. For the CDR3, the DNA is TGTGCCAGCAGTGAGGGATTGGATTCACCCCTCCACTTT. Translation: CASSEGLDSPLHF.

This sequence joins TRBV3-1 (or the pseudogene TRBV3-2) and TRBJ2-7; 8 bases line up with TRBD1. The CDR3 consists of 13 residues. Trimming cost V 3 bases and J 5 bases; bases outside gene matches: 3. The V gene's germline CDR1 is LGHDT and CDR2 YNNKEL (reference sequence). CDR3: CASSHDRGNEQYF. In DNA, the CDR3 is TGTGCCAGCAGCCACGACAGGGGCAACGAGCAGTACTTC.

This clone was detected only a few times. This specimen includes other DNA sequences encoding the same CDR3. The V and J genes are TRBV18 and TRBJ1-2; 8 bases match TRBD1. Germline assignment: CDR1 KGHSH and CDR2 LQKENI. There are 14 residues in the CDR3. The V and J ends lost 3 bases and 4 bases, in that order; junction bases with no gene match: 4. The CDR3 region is CASSPDRAGYGYTF. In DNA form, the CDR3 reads TGTGCCAGCTCACCGGACAGGGCGGGCTATGGCTACACCTTC.

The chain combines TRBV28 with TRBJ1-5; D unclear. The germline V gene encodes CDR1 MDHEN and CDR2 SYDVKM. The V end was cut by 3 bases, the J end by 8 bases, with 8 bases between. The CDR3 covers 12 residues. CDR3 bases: TGTGCCAGCAGTTTGGAGGCCGAGCCCCAGCATTTT. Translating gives CASSLEAEPQHF.

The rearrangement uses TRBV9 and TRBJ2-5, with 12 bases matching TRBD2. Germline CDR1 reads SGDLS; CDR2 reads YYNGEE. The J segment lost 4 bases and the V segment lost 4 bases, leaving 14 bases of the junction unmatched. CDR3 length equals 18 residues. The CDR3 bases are TGTGCCAGCAGCTCAACTATTGCCGGACTAGCGGGACTAGAGACCCAGTACTTC. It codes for CASSSTIAGLAGLETQYF.

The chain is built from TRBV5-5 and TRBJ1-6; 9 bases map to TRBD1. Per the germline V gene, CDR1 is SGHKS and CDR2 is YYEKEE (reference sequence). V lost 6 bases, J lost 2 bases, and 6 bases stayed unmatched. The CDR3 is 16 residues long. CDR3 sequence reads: CASTLDRGTYNSPLHF. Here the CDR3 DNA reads TGTGCCAGCACCCTGGACAGGGGAACCTATAATTCACCCCTCCACTTT.

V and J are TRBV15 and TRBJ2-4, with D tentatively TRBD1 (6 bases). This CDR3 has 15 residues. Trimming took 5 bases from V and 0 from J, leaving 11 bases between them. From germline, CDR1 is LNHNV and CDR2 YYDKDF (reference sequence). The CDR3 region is CATSPKQGAKNIQYF. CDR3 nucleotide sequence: TGTGCCACCAGCCCCAAACAGGGAGCCAAAAACATTCAGTACTTC.

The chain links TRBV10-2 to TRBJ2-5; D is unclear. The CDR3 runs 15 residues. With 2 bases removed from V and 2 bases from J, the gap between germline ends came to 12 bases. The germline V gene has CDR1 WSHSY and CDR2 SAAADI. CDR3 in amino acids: CASSEIWVRQETQYF. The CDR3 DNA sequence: TGCGCCAGCAGTGAGATTTGGGTTAGGCAAGAGACCCAGTACTTC.